The entry below describes one T cell receptor beta chain. At the DNA level, this CDR3 is encoded by other sequences in the same sample as well. Profiling relied on immunoSEQ multiplex PCR, and the TCRdb table lists in-frame clones only, not all of them. The profile shows 230,000 or so clones, about 88% of them singletons. Participants came from around 25 US areas, aged about 18 to 95 years. CDR1 is LNHDA, CDR2 SQIVND, per germline (reference sequence). The CDR3 loop spans 12 amino acids. The ends were cut back, 3 bases at V and 6 bases at J, with 9 bases in the middle. The data were obtained in a study of blood T cell repertoires in COVID-19.

This sequence joins TRBV19 and TRBJ2-7, with a possible D match to TRBD2 (5 bases). Sample: PBMCs or T cells enriched from blood (not recorded which). This TCR was recovered from a woman between 45 and 60 years old who had been exposed to COVID-19. CDR3 sequence reads: CASSIRGGEQYF. Here the CDR3 DNA reads TGTGCCAGTAGTATCCGAGGAGGCGAGCAGTACTTC.